The 30 T cell receptor beta chains below were found in one sample sequenced in a study of T cells in localized non-small cell lung cancer. Sequencing used immunoSEQ multiplex PCR; TCRdb keeps in-frame clones, though not all of them. This table holds about 30,000 clones, more than 70% found once. This material consisted of peripheral blood, taken before any cancer treatment. The receptors originated from a female donor of 60 years or more with stage III squamous cell lung carcinoma.

This sequence joins TRBV10-3 and TRBJ1-1; D is undetermined. CDR1 is ENHRY and CDR2 is SYGVKD in the germline V gene. The CDR3 extends over 13 amino acids. V lost 7 bases to trimming and J lost 0 bases, with 9 bases between them. The CDR3 nucleotides read TGTGCCATCAAGTTGAACCTGAACACTGAAGCTTTCTTT. Encoded protein: CAIKLNLNTEAFF.

This clone came up a few times. The chain is built from TRBV28 and TRBJ1-4; 7 nucleotides line up with TRBD1. The V segment lost 4 bases and the J segment 8 bases; nucleotides outside the gene matches: 10. This CDR3 has 15 residues. Germline V gene lookup returns CDR1 MDHEN and CDR2 SYDVKM. CDR3 nucleotide sequence: TGTGCCAGCAGTTCCCTGCAACAGGGACAGGAAAAACTGTTTTTT. Its protein is CASSSLQQGQEKLFF.

In its sample, this clone was seen once. The CDR3 region is CASSVAQGNGYTF. In nucleotides, the CDR3 is TGTGCCAGCAGCGTAGCTCAGGGGAATGGCTACACCTTC. This chain connects TRBV9 to TRBJ1-2; tentative D call: TRBD1 (6 bases). Between the trimmed V and J ends, which lost 0 bases and 6 bases, there was a span of 9 bases. Germline V gene lookup returns CDR1 SGDLS and CDR2 YYNGEE. CDR3 length: 13 amino acids.

V gene TRBV6-5 combines with J gene TRBJ2-7; D unclear. Trimming cost V 6 bases and J 0 bases, with 3 bases left between them. Looked up from germline, CDR1 is MNHEY and CDR2 is SVGAGI. This CDR3 is 11 amino acids long. The CDR3 sequence: CASRTSYEQYF. CDR3 sequence (DNA): TGTGCCAGCAGGACCTCCTACGAGCAGTACTTC.

The chain links TRBV4-1 to TRBJ2-7, with D perhaps matching TRBD2 (5 bases). CDR1 and CDR2 from the germline V gene are MGHRA and YSYEKL. Trimming pared 3 bases from V and 7 bases from J, leaving 10 bases between. This CDR3 is built from 12 residues. CDR3 DNA sequence: TGCGCCAGCAGCCATACGGGGTTGGAGCAGTACTTC. It specifies CASSHTGLEQYF.

This rearrangement joins TRBV5-1 to TRBJ2-5; 8 bases line up with TRBD1. Per germline, CDR1 SGHRS and CDR2 YFSETQ. This CDR3 is 14 amino acids long. Germline trimming cut 4 bases from V and 3 bases from J; bases unmatched to any gene: 5. The CDR3 sequence: CASSAGQGEETQYF. For the CDR3, the DNA is TGCGCCAGCAGCGCCGGACAGGGAGAAGAGACCCAGTACTTC.

The chain employs TRBV5-4 and TRBJ1-1; D is unclear. The CDR3 has 14 amino acids. V was clipped by 5 bases and J by 5 bases, with 16 bases between them. Germline V CDR1 and CDR2: SGHNT, YYREEE (reference sequence). Written as DNA, the CDR3 is TGTGCCAGCAGTCGGACGGGGTATGGAACTGAAGCTTTCTTT. It translates to CASSRTGYGTEAFF. Complete variable domain (other parts from reference TRBV5-4 and TRBJ1-1): ETGVTQSPTHLIKTRGQQVTLRCSSQSGHNTVSWYQQALGQGPQFIFQYYREEENGRGNFPPRFSGLQFPNYSSELNVNALELDDSALYLCASSRTGYGTEAFFGQGTRLTVV.

The rearrangement links TRBV11-2 to TRBJ1-4; D may be TRBD1 (5 bases). The CDR3 length is 14 residues. Germline lookup yields CDR1 SGHAT and CDR2 FQNNGV. Trimming stripped 1 base from V and 10 bases from J, with 13 bases between. CDR3 residues: CASSLGGTLGKLFF. The DNA of the CDR3 is TGTGCCAGCAGCTTAGGGGGGACCCTCGGAAAACTGTTTTTT.

This clone was observed a single time. The CDR3 DNA reads TGTGCCAGCAGCGTTTACAGGGGTGCCTCAGAAGCTTTCTTT. Its translation: CASSVYRGASEAFF. The rearrangement links TRBV7-9 to TRBJ1-1, with 7 nucleotides matching TRBD1. Germline V CDR1 and CDR2: SEHNR, FQNEAQ (reference sequence). J was trimmed by 8 bases and V by 5 bases; bases with no gene match: 11. This CDR3 has 14 residues.

V and J are TRBV25-1 and TRBJ2-3; 8 bases match TRBD2. J gave up 6 bases and V 9 bases, and 11 bases lay outside the gene matches. The CDR3 is 14 amino acids. The V gene's germline CDR1 is MGHDK and CDR2 SYGVNS. CDR3 region: CASSLGGASDTQYF. The CDR3 DNA sequence: TGTGCCAGTTCCCTCGGGGGGGCCTCGGATACGCAGTATTTT.

A single count supports this clone. The genes are TRBV5-6 and TRBJ2-2; no definite D call. Germline V gene data show CDR1 as SGHDT and CDR2 as YYEEEE. The CDR3 consists of 15 residues. The V and J ends lost 0 bases and 1 base respectively, with 7 bases between them. The CDR3 nucleotides read TGTGCCAGCAGCTTGGATTTTAGGAACACCGGGGAGCTGTTTTTT. Its translation is CASSLDFRNTGELFF.

The CDR3 DNA reads TGTGCCAGCAGTGAAGCGGGTTCGGGACATCATTATGAAAAACTGTTTTTT. This sequence encodes CASSEAGSGHHYEKLFF. This chain connects TRBV6-1 to TRBJ1-4, with D perhaps TRBD1 (6 bases). V was pared by 0 bases and J by 6 bases, with 17 bases between. The CDR3 runs 17 residues. From germline, CDR1 is MNHNS and CDR2 SASEGT.

The V gene is TRBV18, the J gene TRBJ2-2; 9 bases agree with TRBD2. The CDR3 runs 17 residues. The V gene's germline CDR1 is KGHSH and CDR2 LQKENI. The junction had 4 bases not matched to a gene; V was cut back by 2 bases and J by 0 bases. Here the CDR3 DNA reads TGTGCCAGCTCACCAAGGACTAGCGCTTCGAACACCGGGGAGCTGTTTTTT. Residues: CASSPRTSASNTGELFF.

The rearrangement joins TRBV4-1 to TRBJ1-3, with 7 bases lining up with TRBD1. Unmatched junction bases numbered 5, after V lost 6 bases and J lost 0 bases. The CDR3 runs 15 residues. Germline CDR1 MGHRA, CDR2 YSYEKL. CDR3 loop: CASRYRDSSGNTIYF. In nucleotides, the CDR3 is TGCGCCAGCAGGTACCGGGACAGCTCTGGAAACACCATATATTTT.

The V gene is TRBV28, the J gene TRBJ1-3, with unresolved D. Germline CDR1 MDHEN, CDR2 SYDVKM. V shed 7 bases and J shed 0 bases, with 7 bases lying between them. This CDR3 is 13 amino acids long. Here the CDR3 reads CASTRNSGNTIYF. The CDR3 region has the DNA TGTGCCAGCACTAGGAACTCTGGAAACACCATATATTTT.

The rearrangement joins TRBV19 to TRBJ2-2; D is tentatively TRBD1 or TRBD2 (6 bases each). The CDR3 loop spans 17 amino acids. V lost 2 bases to trimming and J lost 5 bases, with 18 bases between them. In germline, CDR1 is LNHDA, CDR2 SQIVND (reference sequence). The CDR3 DNA is TGTGCCAGTAGTATATCGGCAGGAGGAGGGGGAACCGGGGAGCTGTTTTTT. It yields the protein CASSISAGGGGTGELFF.

The V call is TRBV19, the J call TRBJ2-1; D may be TRBD1 (6 bases). V was clipped by 11 bases and J by 0 bases, with 11 bases between them. CDR1 and CDR2 (germline): LNHDA, SQIVND (reference sequence). The CDR3 has 13 residues. The CDR3 protein is CACGQNSYNEQFF. The CDR3 nucleotides read TGTGCCTGCGGACAGAACTCCTACAATGAGCAGTTCTTC.

The chain is built from TRBV13 and TRBJ2-3, with D unresolved. Germline CDR1 and CDR2: PRHDT and FYEKMQ (reference sequence). V was pared by 2 bases and J by 8 bases, with 17 bases between. The CDR3 has 15 residues. CDR3 nucleotide sequence: TGTGCCAGCAGCTTACAAGCGAATCCCGCTGGTACGCAGTATTTT. As protein: CASSLQANPAGTQYF.

The V call is TRBV4-1, the J call TRBJ1-1; 12 positions match TRBD1. CDR3 length equals 16 residues. Losses at the gene ends were 2 bases for V and 5 bases for J; bases not matched to a gene: 6. Germline CDR1 is MGHRA and CDR2 is YSYEKL. CDR3 sequence reads: CASSQRRDRGRTEAFF. DNA of the CDR3: TGCGCCAGCAGCCAAAGGAGGGACAGGGGGCGGACTGAAGCTTTCTTT.

This clone was counted between two and nine times. The chain couples TRBV15 to TRBJ2-7, with 8 bases matching TRBD1. The CDR3 runs to 14 residues. V gave up 1 base and J gave up 4 bases; unmatched junction bases: 3. Germline CDR1 is LNHNV and CDR2 is YYDKDF (reference sequence). CDR3 region: CATSRGRQGYEQYF. CDR3 DNA: TGTGCCACCAGCAGAGGGAGACAGGGGTACGAGCAGTACTTC.

The chain's CDR3 is CASSGRDRPDGGEKLFF. The CDR3 region has the DNA TGCGCCAGCAGTGGCCGGGACAGGCCAGATGGGGGAGAAAAACTGTTTTTT. J is TRBJ1-4 and V is TRBV5-1; 8 bases are shared with TRBD1. The V and J ends lost 5 bases and 8 bases, in that order; junction bases with no gene match: 17. Germline loops: CDR1 SGHRS, CDR2 YFSETQ. The CDR3 spans 17 residues.

In nucleotides, the CDR3 is TGTGCTACCATGAGTAAGCCACAAGGGTACGAGCAGTACTTC. It is translated as CATMSKPQGYEQYF. The rearrangement uses TRBV12-5 and TRBJ2-7, with D unresolved. The CDR3 runs 14 residues. Trimming stripped 10 bases from V and 4 bases from J, with 20 bases between. Germline assignment: CDR1 LGHNT and CDR2 FRNRAP.

CDR3: CASSSISQGPYGYTF. The CDR3 coding sequence is TGTGCCAGCAGTTCAATCAGCCAGGGGCCATATGGCTACACCTTC. The chain employs TRBV27 and TRBJ1-2; D possibly corresponds to TRBD1 (6 bases). This CDR3 is 15 amino acids long. The germline gives CDR1 MNHEY, CDR2 SMNVEV (reference sequence). V lost 4 bases, J lost 5 bases, and 17 bases lay in between.

This clone came up once. V is TRBV10-1 and J is TRBJ1-4; TRBD1 matches at 8 bases. CDR1 is WNHNN, CDR2 SYGVQD, per germline (reference sequence). The CDR3 has 15 amino acids. V lost 6 bases and J lost 4; bases outside the gene matches: 7. CDR3 sequence (DNA): TGCGCCAGCAGCCGTGAGACAGGGGATAATGAAAAACTGTTTTTT. It specifies CASSRETGDNEKLFF.

This CDR3 reads CASSPGTRGNQPQHF. CDR3 nucleotide sequence: TGTGCCAGCAGTCCGGGTACCCGAGGCAATCAGCCCCAGCATTTT. The V call is TRBV28, the J call TRBJ1-5; D unresolved. V was clipped by 5 bases and J by 2 bases, with 13 bases between them. Germline V gives CDR1 MDHEN, CDR2 SYDVKM. The CDR3 covers 15 residues.

The rearrangement joins TRBV10-3 to TRBJ1-4; D not resolved. The CDR3 is 15 residues long. The V gene's germline CDR1 is ENHRY and CDR2 SYGVKD. Trimming stripped 3 bases from V and 0 bases from J, with 8 bases between. CDR3 sequence reads: CAISDGETTNEKLFF. The CDR3 DNA follows: TGTGCCATCAGTGATGGGGAGACAACTAATGAAAAACTGTTTTTT.

The genes are TRBV2 and TRBJ2-3, with TRBD2 identical over 11 bases. The trim removed 6 bases at V and 8 bases at J, leaving 10 bases unmatched. The CDR3 length is 15 residues. CDR1 is SNHLY, CDR2 FYNNEI, per germline. The CDR3 region has the DNA TGTGCCAGCAGGGAGACTAGCGGGGAAGGGACTACGCAGTATTTT. It translates to CASRETSGEGTTQYF.

CDR3 DNA sequence: TGTGCCAGCAGTTTCTCCGGACAGCGAGACGAGCAGTACTTC. Residues: CASSFSGQRDEQYF. The V gene is TRBV28, the J gene TRBJ2-7; the D gene is possibly TRBD1 (6 bases). Germline CDR1 and CDR2: MDHEN and SYDVKM. V was shortened by 3 bases and J by 5 bases, with 14 bases between the two germline ends. CDR3 length equals 14 residues. The full variable domain, rest sourced from reference TRBV28 and TRBJ2-7, is DVKVTQSSRYLVKRTGEKVFLECVQDMDHENMFWYRQDPGLGLRLIYFSYDVKMKEKGDIPEGYSVSREKKERFSLILESASTNQTSMYLCASSFSGQRDEQYFGPGTRLTVT.

V usage is TRBV19 and J usage is TRBJ2-1; the D gene is possibly TRBD1 (6 bases). Germline V gene sequence: CDR1 LNHDA, CDR2 SQIVND (reference sequence). V was shortened by 4 bases and J by 5 bases, with 12 bases between the two germline ends. CDR3 length: 14 amino acids. This CDR3 is CASSKGGLNNEQFF. CDR3 coding DNA: TGTGCCAGTAGTAAAGGGGGTCTTAACAATGAGCAGTTCTTC.

V and J are TRBV9 and TRBJ1-2, with D hard to call. Germline V gives CDR1 SGDLS, CDR2 YYNGEE. With 7 bases removed from V and 4 bases from J, the gap between germline ends came to 20 bases. The CDR3 extends over 15 amino acids. The CDR3 bases are TGTGCCAGCCCCAAAGTCCCCAGACTCATCTATGGCTACACCTTC. As protein: CASPKVPRLIYGYTF.